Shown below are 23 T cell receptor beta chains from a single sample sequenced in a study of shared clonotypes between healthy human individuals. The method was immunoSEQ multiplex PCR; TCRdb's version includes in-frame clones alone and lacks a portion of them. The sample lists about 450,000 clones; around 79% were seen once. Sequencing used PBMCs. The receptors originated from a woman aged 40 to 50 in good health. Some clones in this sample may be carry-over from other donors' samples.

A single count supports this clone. CDR3 DNA: TGTGCCAGCAGTCATAGTTCCGAGCAGTACTTC. Translation gives CASSHSSEQYF. The chain recombines TRBV14 with TRBJ2-7; D ambiguous. The CDR3 covers 11 residues. CDR1 SGHDN and CDR2 FVKESK come from the germline V gene. Trimming removed 6 bases at V and 6 bases at J, with 9 bases between.

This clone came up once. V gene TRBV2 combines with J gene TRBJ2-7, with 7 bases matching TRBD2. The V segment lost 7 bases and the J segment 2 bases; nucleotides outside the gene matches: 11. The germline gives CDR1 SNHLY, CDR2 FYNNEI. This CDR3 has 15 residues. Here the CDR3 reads CASNSGLAVAYEQYF. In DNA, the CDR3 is TGTGCCAGCAATAGCGGTCTAGCGGTAGCCTACGAGCAGTACTTC.

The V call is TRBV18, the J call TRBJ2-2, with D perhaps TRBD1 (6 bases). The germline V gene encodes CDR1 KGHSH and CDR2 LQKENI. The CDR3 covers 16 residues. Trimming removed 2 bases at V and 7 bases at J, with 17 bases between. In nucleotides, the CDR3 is TGTGCCAGCTCACCAAGACAGGCCGTAGTGGACGGGGAGCTGTTTTTT. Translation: CASSPRQAVVDGELFF.

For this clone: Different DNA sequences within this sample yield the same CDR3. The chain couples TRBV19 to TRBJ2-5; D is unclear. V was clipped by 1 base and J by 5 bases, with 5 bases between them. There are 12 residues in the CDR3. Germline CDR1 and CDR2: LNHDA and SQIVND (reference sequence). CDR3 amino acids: CASSIAGETQYF. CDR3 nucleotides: TGTGCCAGTAGTATAGCCGGGGAGACCCAGTACTTC.

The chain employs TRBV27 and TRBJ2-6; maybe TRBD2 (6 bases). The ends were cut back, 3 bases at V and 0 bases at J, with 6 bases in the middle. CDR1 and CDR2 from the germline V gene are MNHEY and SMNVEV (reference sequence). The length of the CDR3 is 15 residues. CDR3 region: CASSLGLSGANVLTF. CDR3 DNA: TGTGCCAGCAGTTTGGGACTCTCTGGGGCCAACGTCCTGACTTTC.

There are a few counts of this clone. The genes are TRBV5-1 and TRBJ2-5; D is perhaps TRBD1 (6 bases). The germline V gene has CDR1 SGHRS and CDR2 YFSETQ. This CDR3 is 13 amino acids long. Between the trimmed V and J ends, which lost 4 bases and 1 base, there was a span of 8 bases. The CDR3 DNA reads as TGCGCCAGCAGCGAGGACAGCCAAGAGACCCAGTACTTC. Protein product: CASSEDSQETQYF.

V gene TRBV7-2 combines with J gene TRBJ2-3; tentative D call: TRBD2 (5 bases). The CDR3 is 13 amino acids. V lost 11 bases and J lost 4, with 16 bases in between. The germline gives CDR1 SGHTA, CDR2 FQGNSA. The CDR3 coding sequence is TGTGCCGGGAGAGGAGTAGGCGCAGATACGCAGTATTTT. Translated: CAGRGVGADTQYF.

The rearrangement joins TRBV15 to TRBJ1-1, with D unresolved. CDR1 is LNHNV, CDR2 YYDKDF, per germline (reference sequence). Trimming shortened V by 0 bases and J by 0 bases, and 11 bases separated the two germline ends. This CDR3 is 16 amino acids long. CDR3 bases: TGTGCCACCAGCAGAGAGACCCCCGCTGTGAACACTGAAGCTTTCTTT. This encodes CATSRETPAVNTEAFF. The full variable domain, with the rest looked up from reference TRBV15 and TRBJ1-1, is DAMVIQNPRYQVTQFGKPVTLSCSQTLNHNVMYWYQQKSSQAPKLLFHYYDKDFNNEADTPDNFQSRRPNTSFCFLDIRSPGLGDTAMYLCATSRETPAVNTEAFFGQGTRLTVV.

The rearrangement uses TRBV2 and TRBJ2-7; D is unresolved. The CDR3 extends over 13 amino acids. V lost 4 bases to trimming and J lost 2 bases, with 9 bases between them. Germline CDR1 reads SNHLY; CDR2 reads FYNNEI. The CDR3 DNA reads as TGTGCCAGCAGTGCGGTTGACGCCTACGAGCAGTACTTC. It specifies CASSAVDAYEQYF.

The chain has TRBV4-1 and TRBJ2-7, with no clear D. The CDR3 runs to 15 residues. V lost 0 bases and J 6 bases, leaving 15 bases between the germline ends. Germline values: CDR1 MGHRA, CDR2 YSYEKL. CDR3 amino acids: CASSQDALQRGEQYF. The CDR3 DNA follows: TGCGCCAGCAGCCAAGATGCGCTTCAGAGAGGCGAGCAGTACTTC.

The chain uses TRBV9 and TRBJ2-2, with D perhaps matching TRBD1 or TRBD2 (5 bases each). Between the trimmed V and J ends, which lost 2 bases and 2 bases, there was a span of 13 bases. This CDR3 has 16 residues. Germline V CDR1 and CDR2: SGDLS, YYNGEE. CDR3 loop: CASSVRPGPNTGELFF. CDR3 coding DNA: TGTGCCAGCAGCGTTAGACCGGGACCAAACACCGGGGAGCTGTTTTTT.

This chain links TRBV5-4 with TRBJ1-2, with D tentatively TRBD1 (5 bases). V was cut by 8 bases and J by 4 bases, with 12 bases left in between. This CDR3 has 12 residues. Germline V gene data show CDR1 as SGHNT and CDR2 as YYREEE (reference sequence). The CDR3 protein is CARTRDSYGYTF. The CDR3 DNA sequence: TGTGCCAGGACCCGGGACTCCTATGGCTACACCTTC.

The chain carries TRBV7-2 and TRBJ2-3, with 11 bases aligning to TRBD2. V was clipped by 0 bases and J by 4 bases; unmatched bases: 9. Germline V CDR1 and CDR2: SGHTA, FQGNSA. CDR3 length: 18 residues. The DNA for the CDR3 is TGTGCCAGCAGCTTAGCGCTTTATAGCGGGAGGGGAGCAGATACGCAGTATTTT. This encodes CASSLALYSGRGADTQYF. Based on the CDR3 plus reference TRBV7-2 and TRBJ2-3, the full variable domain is GAGVSQSPSNKVTEKGKDVELRCDPISGHTALYWYRQSLGQGLEFLIYFQGNSAPDKSGLPSDRFSAERTGGSVSTLTIQRTQQEDSAVYLCASSLALYSGRGADTQYFGPGTRLTVL.

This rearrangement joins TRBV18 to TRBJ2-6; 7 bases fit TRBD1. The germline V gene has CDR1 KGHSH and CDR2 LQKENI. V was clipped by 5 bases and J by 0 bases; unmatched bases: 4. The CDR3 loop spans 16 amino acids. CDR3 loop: CASSWTGTSGANVLTF. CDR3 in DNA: TGTGCCAGCTCATGGACAGGCACCTCTGGGGCCAACGTCCTGACTTTC. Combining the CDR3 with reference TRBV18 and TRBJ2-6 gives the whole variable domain NAGVMQNPRHLVRRRGQEARLRCSPMKGHSHVYWYRQLPEEGLKFMVYLQKENIIDESGMPKERFSAEFPKEGPSILRIQQVVRGDSAAYFCASSWTGTSGANVLTFGAGSRLTVL.

The CDR3 coding sequence is TGCGCCAGCAGCTTGGGAACCGGGACAACAAAGTCGGAAAAACTGTTTTTT. Its translation: CASSLGTGTTKSEKLFF. This sequence joins TRBV5-1 and TRBJ1-4; tentative D call: TRBD1 (6 bases). The CDR3 is 17 residues long. Looked up from germline, CDR1 is SGHRS and CDR2 is YFSETQ. The ends were cut back, 0 bases at V and 8 bases at J, with 20 bases in the middle.

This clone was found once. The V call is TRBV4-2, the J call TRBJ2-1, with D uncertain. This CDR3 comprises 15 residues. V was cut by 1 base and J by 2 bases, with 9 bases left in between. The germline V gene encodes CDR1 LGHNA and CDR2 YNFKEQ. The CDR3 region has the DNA TGTGCCAGCAGCCAAGGGCTAGAGCCCTACAATGAGCAGTTCTTC. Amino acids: CASSQGLEPYNEQFF.

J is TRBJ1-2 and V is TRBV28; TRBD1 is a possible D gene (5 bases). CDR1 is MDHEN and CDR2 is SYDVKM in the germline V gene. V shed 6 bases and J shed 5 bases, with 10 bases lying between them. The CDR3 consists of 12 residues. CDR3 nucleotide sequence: TGTGCCAGCAGGCGTGCAGGGTATGGCTACACCTTC. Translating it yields CASRRAGYGYTF.

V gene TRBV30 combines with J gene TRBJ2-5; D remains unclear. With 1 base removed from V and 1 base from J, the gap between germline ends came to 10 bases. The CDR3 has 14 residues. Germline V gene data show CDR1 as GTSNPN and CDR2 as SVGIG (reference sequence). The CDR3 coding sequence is TGTGCCTGGAGTGATAGGCGCTTCCAAGAGACCCAGTACTTC. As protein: CAWSDRRFQETQYF.

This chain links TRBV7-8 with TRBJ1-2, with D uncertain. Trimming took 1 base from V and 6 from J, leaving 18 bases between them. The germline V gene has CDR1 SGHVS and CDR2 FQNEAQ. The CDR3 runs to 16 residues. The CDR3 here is CASSLVLPGAVNGYTF. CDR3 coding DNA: TGTGCCAGCAGCTTAGTACTTCCAGGAGCCGTTAATGGCTACACCTTC.

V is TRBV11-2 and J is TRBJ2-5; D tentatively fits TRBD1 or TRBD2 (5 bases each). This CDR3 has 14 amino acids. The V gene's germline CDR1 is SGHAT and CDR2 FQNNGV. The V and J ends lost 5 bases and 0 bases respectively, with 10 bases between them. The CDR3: CASSPGTNQETQYF. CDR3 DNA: TGTGCCAGCAGCCCAGGGACCAACCAAGAGACCCAGTACTTC.

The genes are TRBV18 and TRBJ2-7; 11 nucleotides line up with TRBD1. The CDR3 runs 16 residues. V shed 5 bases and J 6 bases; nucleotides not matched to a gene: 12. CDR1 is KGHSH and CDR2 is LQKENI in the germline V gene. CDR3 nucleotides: TGTGCCAGCTCATCCAAACTCCCCGGGACAGGGGGCGAGCAGTACTTC. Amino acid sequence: CASSSKLPGTGGEQYF.

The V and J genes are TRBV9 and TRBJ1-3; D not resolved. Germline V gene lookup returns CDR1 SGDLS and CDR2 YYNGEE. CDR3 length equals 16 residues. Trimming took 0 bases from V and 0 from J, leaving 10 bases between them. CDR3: CASSVGQVSSGNTIYF. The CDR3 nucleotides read TGTGCCAGCAGCGTAGGCCAGGTCTCCTCTGGAAACACCATATATTTT.

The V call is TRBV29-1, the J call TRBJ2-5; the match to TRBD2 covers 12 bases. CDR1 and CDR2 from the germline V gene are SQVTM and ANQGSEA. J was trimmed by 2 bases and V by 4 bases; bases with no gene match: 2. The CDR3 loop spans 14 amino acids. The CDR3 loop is CSVGGLAGQETQYF. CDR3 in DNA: TGCAGCGTTGGAGGACTAGCGGGACAAGAGACCCAGTACTTC.